This TCR beta chain was sequenced for a study of blood T cell repertoires in COVID-19. The repertoire was sequenced with immunoSEQ multiplex PCR; TCRdb's copy has only in-frame clones and lacks some. The sample has approximately 170,000 clones; 80% to 90% are singletons. The ends were cut back, 5 bases at V and 0 bases at J, with 14 bases in the middle. Germline V CDR1 and CDR2: KGHDR, SFDVKD. The CDR3 consists of 16 residues. Sequencing used PBMCs or T cells enriched from blood (not recorded which). This TCR came from a woman aged 18-29 years who had recovered from COVID-19. This chain links TRBV24-1 with TRBJ2-3; tentative D call: TRBD2 (5 bases). As DNA, the CDR3 is TGTGCCACCAGTGCCCGGGAAATACCCAGCACAGATACGCAGTATTTT. Translation: CATSAREIPSTDTQYF.